The 11 T cell receptor beta chains presented below share a single source sample, sequenced in a study of blood T cell repertoires in COVID-19. TCRdb keeps only in-frame clones here, not all; method: immunoSEQ multiplex PCR. The table shows roughly 200,000 clones, with 75% to 85% occurring only once. Sequencing was done on a sample of peripheral blood. These receptors were collected from a woman aged 40 to 49 with COVID-19, enrolled during active disease.

V gene TRBV5-1 combines with J gene TRBJ2-3, with 11 bases aligning to TRBD2. Germline V gene data show CDR1 as SGHRS and CDR2 as YFSETQ. Trimming removed 4 bases from V and 4 bases from J; junction bases left unmatched: 5. This CDR3 spans 15 amino acids. The CDR3 spells CASSQTSGIADTQYF. In nucleotides, the CDR3 is TGCGCCAGCAGCCAGACTAGCGGGATAGCAGATACGCAGTATTTT.

V gene TRBV3-1 (or the pseudogene TRBV3-2) combines with J gene TRBJ2-7; no clear D. The V gene lost 0 bases and the J gene lost 1 base, with 13 bases spanning the gap. The CDR3 sequence is 16 residues long. CDR1 is LGHDT and CDR2 is YNNKEL in the germline V gene (reference sequence). CDR3 coding DNA: TGTGCCAGCAGCCAAGAAATCAGGATTCCATCCTACGAGCAGTACTTC. Residues: CASSQEIRIPSYEQYF.

This clone was seen once. The chain carries TRBV9 and TRBJ2-7; 10 bases agree with TRBD1. The ends lost 3 bases at V and 4 bases at J; junction bases unmatched: 7. Germline V gene data show CDR1 as SGDLS and CDR2 as YYNGEE. This CDR3 is 15 amino acids long. CDR3 protein: CASSARQGAEYEQYF. The CDR3 nucleotides read TGTGCCAGCAGCGCCAGACAGGGGGCGGAGTACGAGCAGTACTTC. Using reference TRBV9 and TRBJ2-7 for the parts outside the CDR3, the full variable domain is DSGVTQTPKHLITATGQRVTLRCSPRSGDLSVYWYQQSLDQGLQFLIQYYNGEERAKGNILERFSAQQFPDLHSELNLSSLELGDSALYFCASSARQGAEYEQYFGPGTRLTVT.

The chain employs TRBV4-1 and TRBJ2-3; weak D call: TRBD2 (6 bases). Germline V gene sequence: CDR1 MGHRA, CDR2 YSYEKL. V shed 0 bases and J shed 2 bases, with 12 bases lying between them. CDR3 length: 16 amino acids. The CDR3 DNA sequence: TGCGCCAGCAGCCAAGAATGGACGGGAGCCACAGATACGCAGTATTTT. This codes for CASSQEWTGATDTQYF.

The chain carries TRBV4-1 and TRBJ2-6, with D perhaps matching TRBD2 (7 bases). V was clipped by 4 bases and J by 0 bases, with 22 bases between them. Per germline, CDR1 MGHRA and CDR2 YSYEKL. The CDR3 extends over 20 amino acids. This CDR3 is CASSLLLGGAGHSGANVLTF. CDR3 in DNA: TGCGCCAGCAGCCTCCTGCTGGGGGGAGCGGGACACTCTGGGGCCAACGTCCTGACTTTC.

The table lists this clone with a few counts. CDR3 residues: CASSLLASNEQFF. The CDR3 nucleotides read TGTGCCAGCAGCTTACTAGCGTCGAATGAGCAGTTCTTC. V is TRBV12-3 or TRBV12-4 and J is TRBJ2-1, with TRBD2 matching 7 bases. This CDR3 comprises 13 residues. Trimming cost V 6 bases and J 7 bases; bases outside gene matches: 6.

V and J are TRBV18 and TRBJ1-1, with D possibly being TRBD1 (5 bases). Germline CDR1 is KGHSH and CDR2 is LQKENI. The CDR3 totals 16 residues. The ends were cut back, 0 bases at V and 4 bases at J, with 15 bases in the middle. CDR3 protein: CASSPPLGQGSTEAFF. The CDR3 DNA is TGTGCCAGCTCACCACCTCTGGGCCAGGGATCCACTGAAGCTTTCTTT.

The chain is built from TRBV3-1 (or the pseudogene TRBV3-2) and TRBJ2-3, with TRBD2 matching over 12 bases. The CDR3 has 16 amino acids. The junction had 7 bases not matched to a gene; V was cut back by 4 bases and J by 5 bases. The germline V gene has CDR1 LGHDT and CDR2 YNNKEL (reference sequence). CDR3 amino acids: CASSPGTSGRIDTQYF. CDR3 DNA: TGTGCCAGCAGCCCTGGAACTAGCGGGAGGATAGATACGCAGTATTTT.

The chain combines TRBV5-1 with TRBJ2-1; the D gene is possibly TRBD2 (5 bases). Germline V gene data show CDR1 as SGHRS and CDR2 as YFSETQ. The CDR3 is 17 residues long. With 4 bases removed from V and 0 bases from J, the gap between germline ends came to 17 bases. CDR3 protein: CASSLSPGSSSYNEQFF. The CDR3 nucleotides read TGCGCCAGCAGCCTCTCTCCGGGGTCTAGCTCCTACAATGAGCAGTTCTTC. The full variable domain, in which reference TRBV5-1 and TRBJ2-1 provide the parts outside the CDR3, is KAGVTQTPRYLIKTRGQQVTLSCSPISGHRSVSWYQQTPGQGLQFLFEYFSETQRNKGNFPGRFSGRQFSNSRSEMNVSTLELGDSALYLCASSLSPGSSSYNEQFFGPGTRLTVL.

The V gene is TRBV6-5, the J gene TRBJ2-2; the D gene is possibly TRBD1 (6 bases). Per germline, CDR1 MNHEY and CDR2 SVGAGI. The CDR3 contains 12 residues. Trimming cost V 6 bases and J 7 bases, with 9 bases left between them. CDR3 in amino acids: CASSHRDGELFF. CDR3 bases: TGTGCCAGCAGCCACAGGGACGGGGAGCTGTTTTTT.

The chain employs TRBV6-6 and TRBJ2-3, with 8 bases matching TRBD2. This CDR3 is 17 amino acids long. Germline CDR1 and CDR2: MNHNY and SVGAGI (reference sequence). V dropped 8 bases and J dropped 2; count of bases not matched to a gene: 15. CDR3 region: CASRPGGAIKYTDTQYF. The CDR3 DNA sequence: TGTGCCAGCCGTCCGGGGGGGGCGATTAAATACACAGATACGCAGTATTTT.